This T cell receptor beta chain was recorded in a study of technical replicates of blood from several donors. The length of the CDR3 is 14 residues. The V and J ends lost 2 bases and 8 bases respectively, with 13 bases between them. CDR1 and CDR2 from the germline V gene are MGHDK and SYGVNS. Using immunoSEQ multiplex PCR, the repertoire was profiled, and TCRdb retains in-frame clones only, with some absent. The sample holds approximately 82,000 clones; 80% to 95% are singletons and the top ten take 0.25% to 0.35%. This chain connects TRBV25-1 to TRBJ2-1; perhaps TRBD2 as D (6 bases). The sample consisted of T cells isolated from PBMCs. The sequence derives from a human donor in good health. The CDR3 protein is CASSEPSERDEQFF. CDR3 bases: TGTGCCAGCAGTGAACCCTCCGAGCGGGATGAGCAGTTCTTC.